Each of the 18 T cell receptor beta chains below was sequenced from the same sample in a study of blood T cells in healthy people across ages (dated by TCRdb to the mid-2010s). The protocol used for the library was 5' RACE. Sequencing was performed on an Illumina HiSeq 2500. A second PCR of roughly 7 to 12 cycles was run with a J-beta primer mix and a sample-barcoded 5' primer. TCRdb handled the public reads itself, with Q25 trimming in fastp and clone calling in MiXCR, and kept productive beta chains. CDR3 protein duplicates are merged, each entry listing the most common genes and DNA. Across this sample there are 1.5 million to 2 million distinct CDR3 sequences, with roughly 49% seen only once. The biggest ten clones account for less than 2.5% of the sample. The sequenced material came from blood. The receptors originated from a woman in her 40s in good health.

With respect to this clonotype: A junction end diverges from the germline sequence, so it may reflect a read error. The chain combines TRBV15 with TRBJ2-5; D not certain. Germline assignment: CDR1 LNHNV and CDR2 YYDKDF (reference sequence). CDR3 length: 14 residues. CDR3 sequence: CAASRDRGQETQYF. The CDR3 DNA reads TGTGCCGCCAGCAGAGATCGAGGTCAAGAGACCCAGTACTTC.

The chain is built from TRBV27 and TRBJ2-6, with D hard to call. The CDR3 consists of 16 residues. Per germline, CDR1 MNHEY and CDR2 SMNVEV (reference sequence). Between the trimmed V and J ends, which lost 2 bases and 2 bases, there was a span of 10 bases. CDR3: CASSLGFKTGANVLTF. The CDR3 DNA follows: TGTGCCAGCAGTTTAGGGTTCAAAACTGGGGCCAACGTCCTGACTTTC.

CDR3 sequence reads: CASSLTSGRPDTQYF. The CDR3 bases are TGTGCCAGCAGCTTGACTAGCGGGCGCCCGGATACGCAGTATTTT. This rearrangement joins TRBV5-5 to TRBJ2-3, with 9 bases aligning to TRBD2. CDR1 SGHKS and CDR2 YYEKEE come from the germline V gene (reference sequence). With V trimmed by 1 base and J by 6 bases, 6 bases remained unmatched. The CDR3 loop spans 15 amino acids.

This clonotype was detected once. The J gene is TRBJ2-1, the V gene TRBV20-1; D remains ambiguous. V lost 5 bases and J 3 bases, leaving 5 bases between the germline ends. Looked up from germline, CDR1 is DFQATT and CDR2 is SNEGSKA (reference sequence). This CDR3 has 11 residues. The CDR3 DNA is TGCAGTGCTTTGAACTACAATGAGCAGTTCTTC. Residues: CSALNYNEQFF.

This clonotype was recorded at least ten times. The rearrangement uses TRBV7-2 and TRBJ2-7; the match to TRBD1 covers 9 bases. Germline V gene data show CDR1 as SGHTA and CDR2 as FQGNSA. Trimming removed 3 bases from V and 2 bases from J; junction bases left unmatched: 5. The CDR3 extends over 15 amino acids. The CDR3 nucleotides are TGTGCCAGCAGCTTGTACGGGACAGGGACCTACGAGCAGTACTTC. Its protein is CASSLYGTGTYEQYF. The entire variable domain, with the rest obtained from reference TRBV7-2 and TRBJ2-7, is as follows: GAGVSQSPSNKVTEKGKDVELRCDPISGHTALYWYRQSLGQGLEFLIYFQGNSAPDKSGLPSDRFSAERTGGSVSTLTIQRTQQEDSAVYLCASSLYGTGTYEQYFGPGTRLTVT.

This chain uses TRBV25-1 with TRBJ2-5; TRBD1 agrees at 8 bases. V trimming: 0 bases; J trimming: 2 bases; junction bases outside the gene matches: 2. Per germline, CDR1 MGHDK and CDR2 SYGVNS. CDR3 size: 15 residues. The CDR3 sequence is CASSEYTGGQETQYF. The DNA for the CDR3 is TGTGCCAGCAGTGAATACACAGGGGGTCAAGAGACCCAGTACTTC.

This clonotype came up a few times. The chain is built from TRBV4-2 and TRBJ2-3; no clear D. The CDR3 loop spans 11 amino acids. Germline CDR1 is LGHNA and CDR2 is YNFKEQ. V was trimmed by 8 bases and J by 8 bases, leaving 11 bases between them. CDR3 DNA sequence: TGTGCCAGCGCATCCGGCGGTACGCAGTATTTT. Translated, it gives CASASGGTQYF.

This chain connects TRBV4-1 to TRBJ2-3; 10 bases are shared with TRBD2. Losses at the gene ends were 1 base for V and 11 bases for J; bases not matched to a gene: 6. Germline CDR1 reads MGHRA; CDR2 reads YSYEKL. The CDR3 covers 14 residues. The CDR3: CASSQVNRLAGQYF. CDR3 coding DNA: TGCGCCAGCAGCCAAGTCAATCGACTAGCGGGGCAGTATTTT.

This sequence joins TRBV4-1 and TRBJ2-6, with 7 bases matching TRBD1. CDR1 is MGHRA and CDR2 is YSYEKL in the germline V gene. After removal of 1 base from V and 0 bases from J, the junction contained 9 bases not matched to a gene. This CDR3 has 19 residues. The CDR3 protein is CASSQGDSALFSGANVLTF. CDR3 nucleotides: TGCGCCAGCAGCCAAGGGGACAGTGCCCTTTTCTCTGGGGCCAACGTCCTGACTTTC.

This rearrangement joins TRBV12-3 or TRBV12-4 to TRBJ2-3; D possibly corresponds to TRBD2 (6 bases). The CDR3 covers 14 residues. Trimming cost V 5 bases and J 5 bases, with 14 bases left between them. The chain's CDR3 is CASSLRAGIDTQYF. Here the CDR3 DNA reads TGTGCCAGCAGTCTAAGAGCGGGTATAGATACGCAGTATTTT.

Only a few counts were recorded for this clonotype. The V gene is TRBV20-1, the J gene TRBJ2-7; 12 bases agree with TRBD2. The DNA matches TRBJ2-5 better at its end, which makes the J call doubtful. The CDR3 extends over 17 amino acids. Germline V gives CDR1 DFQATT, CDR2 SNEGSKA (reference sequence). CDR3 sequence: CSAMAGILAGGRETQYF. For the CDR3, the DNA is TGCAGTGCTATGGCAGGGATACTAGCGGGGGGCCGGGAGACCCAGTACTTC.

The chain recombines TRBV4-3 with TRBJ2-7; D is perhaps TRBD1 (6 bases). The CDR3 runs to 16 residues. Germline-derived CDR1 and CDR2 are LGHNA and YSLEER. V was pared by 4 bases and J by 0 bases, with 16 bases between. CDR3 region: CASSPILTGSSYEQYF. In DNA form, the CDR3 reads TGCGCCAGCAGCCCCATACTAACAGGGAGCTCCTACGAGCAGTACTTC.

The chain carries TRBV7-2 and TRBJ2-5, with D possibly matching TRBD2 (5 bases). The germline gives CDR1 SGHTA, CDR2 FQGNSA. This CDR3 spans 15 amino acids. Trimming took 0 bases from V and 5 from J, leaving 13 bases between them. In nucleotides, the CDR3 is TGTGCCAGCAGCTTAGCCGGACTTAGCGTGGAGACCCAGTACTTC. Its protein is CASSLAGLSVETQYF.

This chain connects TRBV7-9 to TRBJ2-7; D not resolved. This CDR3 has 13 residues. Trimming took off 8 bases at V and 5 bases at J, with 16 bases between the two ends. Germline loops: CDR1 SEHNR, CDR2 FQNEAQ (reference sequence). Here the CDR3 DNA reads TGTGCCAGCGCCGGGTTAGGGTACAACGAGCAGTACTTC. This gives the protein CASAGLGYNEQYF.

CDR3 sequence: CSARDPRGQQDTQYF. In nucleotides, the CDR3 is TGCAGTGCTAGAGATCCCAGGGGGCAGCAAGATACGCAGTATTTT. V usage is TRBV20-1 and J usage is TRBJ2-3, with 8 bases identical to TRBD1. Unmatched junction bases numbered 7, after V lost 0 bases and J lost 5 bases. The CDR3 extends over 15 amino acids. From germline, CDR1 is DFQATT and CDR2 SNEGSKA (reference sequence).

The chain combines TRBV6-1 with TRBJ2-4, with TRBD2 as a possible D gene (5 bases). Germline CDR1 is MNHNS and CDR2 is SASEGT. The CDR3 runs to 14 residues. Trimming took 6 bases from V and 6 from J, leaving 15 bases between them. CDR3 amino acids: CASREHLAGNIQYF. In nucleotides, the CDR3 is TGTGCCAGCAGGGAGCACCTCGCGGGAAACATTCAGTACTTC.

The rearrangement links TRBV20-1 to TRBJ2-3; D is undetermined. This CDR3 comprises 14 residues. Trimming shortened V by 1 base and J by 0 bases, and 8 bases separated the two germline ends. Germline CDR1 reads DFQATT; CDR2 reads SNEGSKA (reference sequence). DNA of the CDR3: TGCAGTGCTAGAGCTCGGATTAGCACAGATACGCAGTATTTT. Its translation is CSARARISTDTQYF.

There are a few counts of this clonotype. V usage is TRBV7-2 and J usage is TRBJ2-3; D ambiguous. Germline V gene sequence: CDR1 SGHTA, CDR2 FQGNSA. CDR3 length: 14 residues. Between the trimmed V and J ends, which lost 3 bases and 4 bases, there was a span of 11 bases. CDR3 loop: CASSFRPTPDTQYF. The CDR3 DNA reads TGTGCCAGCAGCTTTAGACCTACCCCAGATACGCAGTATTTT.